One T cell receptor (beta chain) is described in this entry. What it binds is unknown. This specimen comes from a study of vaccination and CD4 T cells after COVID-19. Across the whole study: Median time from COVID diagnosis to post-COVID sampling was over 85 days (35 to 161). SARS-CoV-2, HCoV-NL63, HCoV-OC43 and HCoV-229E supplied the overlapping spike peptides used to stimulate cells.

The Oncomine TCR Beta short-read assay sequenced DNA from cultured CD4+ T cells. One entry per CDR3 protein, called by TCRdb with MiXCR from the PCR reads. The sample includes about 12,000 distinct CDR3 sequences, roughly 70% of them seen just once. The sample's treatment: approximately 10-day PBMC culture with coronavirus spike peptide pools or control peptides (ViraFEST assay). Recorded positive PCR dates fall between March and December 2020, preceding US Alpha, Beta and Delta variants. Fresh medium (containing IL-2) replaced half the medium on days 3 and 7. In germline, CDR1 is DFQATT, CDR2 SNEGSKA (reference sequence). V lost 6 bases and J 11 bases, leaving 19 bases between the germline ends. The CDR3 totals 13 residues.

V and J are TRBV20-1 and TRBJ1-4; maybe TRBD1 (6 bases). The sample consisted of CD4+ T cells from blood, cultured in vitro. The TCR comes from a human donor who had recovered from COVID-19. The CDR3 sequence is CSAGGGSQPKLFF. Here the CDR3 DNA reads TGCAGTGCCGGAGGGGGGAGCCAGCCTAAACTGTTTTTT.